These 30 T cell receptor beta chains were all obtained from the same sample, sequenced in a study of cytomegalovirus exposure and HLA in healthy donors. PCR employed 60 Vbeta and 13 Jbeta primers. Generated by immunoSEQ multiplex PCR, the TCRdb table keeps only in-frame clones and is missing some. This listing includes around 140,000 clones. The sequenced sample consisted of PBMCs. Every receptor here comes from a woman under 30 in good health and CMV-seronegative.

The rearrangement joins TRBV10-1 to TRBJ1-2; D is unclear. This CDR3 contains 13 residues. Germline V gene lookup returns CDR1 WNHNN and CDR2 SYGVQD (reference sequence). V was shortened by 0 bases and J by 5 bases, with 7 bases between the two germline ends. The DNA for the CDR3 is TGCGCCAGCAGTGAGTCATCCGGTTATGGCTACACCTTC. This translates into CASSESSGYGYTF.

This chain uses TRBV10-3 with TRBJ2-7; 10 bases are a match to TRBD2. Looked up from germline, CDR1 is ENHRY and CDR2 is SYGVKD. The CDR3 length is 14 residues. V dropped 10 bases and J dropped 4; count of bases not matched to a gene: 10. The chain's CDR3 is CATEDSGGKYEQYF. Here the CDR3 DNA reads TGTGCCACCGAGGATAGCGGGGGGAAATACGAGCAGTACTTC.

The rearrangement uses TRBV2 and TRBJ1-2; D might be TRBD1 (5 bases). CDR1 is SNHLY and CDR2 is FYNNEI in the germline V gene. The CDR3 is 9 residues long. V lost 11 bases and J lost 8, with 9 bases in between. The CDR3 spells CAGGVGYTF. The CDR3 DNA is TGTGCCGGGGGGGTCGGCTACACCTTC.

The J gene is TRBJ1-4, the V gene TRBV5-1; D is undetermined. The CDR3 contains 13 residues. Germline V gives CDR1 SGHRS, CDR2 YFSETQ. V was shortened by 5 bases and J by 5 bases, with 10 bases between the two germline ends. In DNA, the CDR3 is TGCGCCAGCAGTAGGCAGGAAAATGAAAAACTGTTTTTT. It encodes CASSRQENEKLFF.

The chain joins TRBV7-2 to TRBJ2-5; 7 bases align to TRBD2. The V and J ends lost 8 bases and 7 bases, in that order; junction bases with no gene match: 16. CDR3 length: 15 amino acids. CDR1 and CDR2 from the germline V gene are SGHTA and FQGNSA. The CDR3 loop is CASGPGTTSFGTQYF. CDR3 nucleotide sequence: TGTGCCAGCGGGCCCGGGACTACCTCATTCGGGACCCAGTACTTC.

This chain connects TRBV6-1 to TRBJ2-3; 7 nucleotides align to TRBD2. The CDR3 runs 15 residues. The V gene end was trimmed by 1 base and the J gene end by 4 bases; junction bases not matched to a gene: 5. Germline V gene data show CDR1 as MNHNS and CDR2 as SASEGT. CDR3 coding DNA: TGTGCCAGCAGTGAAGGCGGGGGTGTTGCAGATACGCAGTATTTT. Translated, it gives CASSEGGGVADTQYF.

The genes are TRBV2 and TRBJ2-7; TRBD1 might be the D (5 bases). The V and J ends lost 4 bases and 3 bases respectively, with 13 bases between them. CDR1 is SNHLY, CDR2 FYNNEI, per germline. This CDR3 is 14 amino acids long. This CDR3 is CASSVRSGNYEQYV. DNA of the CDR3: TGTGCCAGCAGTGTCAGATCAGGGAACTACGAGCAGTACGTC.

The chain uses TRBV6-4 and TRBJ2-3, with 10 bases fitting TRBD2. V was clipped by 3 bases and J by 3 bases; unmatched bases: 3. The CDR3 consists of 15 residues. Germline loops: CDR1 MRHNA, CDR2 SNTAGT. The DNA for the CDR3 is TGTGCCAGCAGTGAACTAGCGGGGACGACAGATACGCAGTATTTT. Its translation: CASSELAGTTDTQYF.

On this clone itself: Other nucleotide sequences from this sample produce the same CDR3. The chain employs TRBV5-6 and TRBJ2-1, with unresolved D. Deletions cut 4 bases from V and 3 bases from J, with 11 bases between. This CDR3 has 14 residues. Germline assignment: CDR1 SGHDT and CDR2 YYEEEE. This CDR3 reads CASSLGGGYNEQFF. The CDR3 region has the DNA TGTGCCAGCAGCCTGGGTGGCGGCTACAATGAGCAGTTCTTC.

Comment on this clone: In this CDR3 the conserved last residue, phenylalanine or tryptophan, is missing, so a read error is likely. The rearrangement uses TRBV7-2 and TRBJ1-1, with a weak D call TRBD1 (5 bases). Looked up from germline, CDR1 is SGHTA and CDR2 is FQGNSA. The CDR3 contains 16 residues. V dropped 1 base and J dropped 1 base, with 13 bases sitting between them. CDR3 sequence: CASSLGTGPPNTEAFL. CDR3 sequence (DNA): TGTGCCAGCAGCTTAGGAACAGGCCCCCCGAACACTGAAGCTTTCCTT.

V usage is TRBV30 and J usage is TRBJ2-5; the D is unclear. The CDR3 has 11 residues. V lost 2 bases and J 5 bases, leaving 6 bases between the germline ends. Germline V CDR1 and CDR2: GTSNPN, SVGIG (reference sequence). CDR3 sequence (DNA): TGTGCCTGGAGTCCCCAGGAGACCCAGTACTTC. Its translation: CAWSPQETQYF.

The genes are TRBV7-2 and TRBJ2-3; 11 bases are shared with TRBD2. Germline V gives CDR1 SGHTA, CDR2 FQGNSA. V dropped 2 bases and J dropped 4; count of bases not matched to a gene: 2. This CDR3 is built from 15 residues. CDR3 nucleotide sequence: TGTGCCAGCAGCTTACTAGCGGGAGGAGCAGATACGCAGTATTTT. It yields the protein CASSLLAGGADTQYF.

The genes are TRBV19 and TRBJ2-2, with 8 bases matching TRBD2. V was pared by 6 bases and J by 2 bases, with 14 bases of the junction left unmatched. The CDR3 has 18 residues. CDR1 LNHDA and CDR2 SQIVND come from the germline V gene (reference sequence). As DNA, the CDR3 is TGTGCCAGTAGCCTCGGGGGGCTAGCGGGTTTTAACACCGGGGAGCTGTTTTTT. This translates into CASSLGGLAGFNTGELFF.

The CDR3 region is CASSESGADTQYF. The CDR3 nucleotides read TGCGCCAGCAGTGAGTCGGGGGCGGATACGCAGTATTTT. The rearrangement links TRBV10-2 to TRBJ2-3; possibly TRBD1 for D (6 bases). Germline V gene sequence: CDR1 WSHSY, CDR2 SAAADI. V lost 0 bases and J 6 bases, leaving 7 bases between the germline ends. CDR3 length equals 13 residues.

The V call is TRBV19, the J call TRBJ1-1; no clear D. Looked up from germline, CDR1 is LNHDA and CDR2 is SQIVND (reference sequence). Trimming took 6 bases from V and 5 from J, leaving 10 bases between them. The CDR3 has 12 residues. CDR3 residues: CASRGQTTEAFF. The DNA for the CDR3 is TGTGCCAGTAGGGGCCAAACGACTGAAGCTTTCTTT.

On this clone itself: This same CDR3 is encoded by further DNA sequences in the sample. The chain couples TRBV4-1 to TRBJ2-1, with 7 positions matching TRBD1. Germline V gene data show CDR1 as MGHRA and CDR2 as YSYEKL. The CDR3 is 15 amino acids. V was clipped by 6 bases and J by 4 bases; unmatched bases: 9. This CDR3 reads CASRSGGRGYNEQFF. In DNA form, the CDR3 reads TGCGCCAGCAGGTCAGGGGGACGTGGTTACAATGAGCAGTTCTTC.

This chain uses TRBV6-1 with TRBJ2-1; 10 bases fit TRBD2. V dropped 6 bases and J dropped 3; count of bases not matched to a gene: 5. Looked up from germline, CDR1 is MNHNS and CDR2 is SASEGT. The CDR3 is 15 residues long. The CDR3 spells CASRKAGGLYNEQFF. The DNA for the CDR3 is TGTGCCAGCAGGAAAGCGGGAGGGCTCTACAATGAGCAGTTCTTC.

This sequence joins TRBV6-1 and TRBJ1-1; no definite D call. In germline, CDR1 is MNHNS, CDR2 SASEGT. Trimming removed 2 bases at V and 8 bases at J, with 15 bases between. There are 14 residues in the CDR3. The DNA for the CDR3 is TGTGCCAGCAGTGAAATATATGGGCGTTTCGAAGCTTTCTTT. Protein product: CASSEIYGRFEAFF.

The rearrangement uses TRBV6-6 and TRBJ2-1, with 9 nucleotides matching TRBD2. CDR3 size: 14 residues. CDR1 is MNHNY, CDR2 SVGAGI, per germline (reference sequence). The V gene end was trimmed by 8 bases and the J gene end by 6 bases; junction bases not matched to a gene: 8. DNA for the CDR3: TGTGCCAGCGACGCGGGACTAGCACTCAATGAGCAGTTCTTC. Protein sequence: CASDAGLALNEQFF.

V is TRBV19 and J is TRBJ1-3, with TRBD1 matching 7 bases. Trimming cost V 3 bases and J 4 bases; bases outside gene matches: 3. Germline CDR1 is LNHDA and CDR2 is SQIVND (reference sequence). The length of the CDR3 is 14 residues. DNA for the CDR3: TGTGCCAGTAGTATCGAACAGGGGGGAAACACCATATATTTT. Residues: CASSIEQGGNTIYF.

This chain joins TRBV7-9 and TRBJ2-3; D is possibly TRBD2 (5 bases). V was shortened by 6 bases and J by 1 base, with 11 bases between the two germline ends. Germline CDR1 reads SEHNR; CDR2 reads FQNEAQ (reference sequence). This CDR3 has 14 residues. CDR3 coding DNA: TGTGCCAGCAGTCTTAGCGCGGGCACAGATACGCAGTATTTT. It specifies CASSLSAGTDTQYF.

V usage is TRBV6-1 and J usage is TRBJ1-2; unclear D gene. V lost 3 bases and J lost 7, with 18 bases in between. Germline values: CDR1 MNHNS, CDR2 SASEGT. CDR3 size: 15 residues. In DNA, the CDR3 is TGTGCCAGCAGTGACCCTCGTGGCCCGGAGGGTGGCTACACCTTC. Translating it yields CASSDPRGPEGGYTF.

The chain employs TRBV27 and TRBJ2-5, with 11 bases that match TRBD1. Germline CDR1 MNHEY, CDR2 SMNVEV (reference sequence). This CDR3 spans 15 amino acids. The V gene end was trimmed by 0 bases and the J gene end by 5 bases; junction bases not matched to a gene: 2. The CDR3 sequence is CASSLSWDRGETQYF. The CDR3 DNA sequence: TGTGCCAGCAGTTTATCCTGGGACAGGGGGGAGACCCAGTACTTC.

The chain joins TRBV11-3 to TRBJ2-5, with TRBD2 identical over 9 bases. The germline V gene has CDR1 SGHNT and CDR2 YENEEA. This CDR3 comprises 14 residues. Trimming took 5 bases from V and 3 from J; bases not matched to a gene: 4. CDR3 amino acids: CASSGLATEETQYF. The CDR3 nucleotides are TGTGCCAGCAGCGGACTAGCGACGGAAGAGACCCAGTACTTC. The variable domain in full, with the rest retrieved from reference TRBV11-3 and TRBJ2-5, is EAGVVQSPRYKIIEKKQPVAFWCNPISGHNTLYWYLQNLGQGPELLIRYENEEAVDDSQLPKDRFSAERLKGVDSTLKIQPAELGDSAVYLCASSGLATEETQYFGPGTRLLVL.

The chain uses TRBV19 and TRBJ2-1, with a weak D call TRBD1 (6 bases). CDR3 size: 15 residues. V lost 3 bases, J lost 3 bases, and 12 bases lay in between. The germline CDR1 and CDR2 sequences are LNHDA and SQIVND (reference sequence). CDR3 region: CASSISGVSYNEQFF. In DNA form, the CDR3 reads TGTGCCAGTAGTATCTCAGGGGTCAGCTACAATGAGCAGTTCTTC.

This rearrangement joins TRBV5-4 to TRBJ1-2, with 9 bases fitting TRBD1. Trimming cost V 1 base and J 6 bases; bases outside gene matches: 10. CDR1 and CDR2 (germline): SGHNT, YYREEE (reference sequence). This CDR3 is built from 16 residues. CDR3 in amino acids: CASSLFDRDRADGYTF. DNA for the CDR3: TGTGCCAGCAGCTTGTTCGACCGGGACAGGGCGGATGGCTACACCTTC.

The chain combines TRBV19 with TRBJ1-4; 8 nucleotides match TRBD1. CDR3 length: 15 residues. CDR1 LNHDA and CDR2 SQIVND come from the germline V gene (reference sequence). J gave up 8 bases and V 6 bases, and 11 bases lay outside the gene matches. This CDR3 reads CASSQTRGPEEKLFF. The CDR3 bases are TGTGCCAGTAGCCAGACCAGGGGGCCGGAGGAAAAACTGTTTTTT.

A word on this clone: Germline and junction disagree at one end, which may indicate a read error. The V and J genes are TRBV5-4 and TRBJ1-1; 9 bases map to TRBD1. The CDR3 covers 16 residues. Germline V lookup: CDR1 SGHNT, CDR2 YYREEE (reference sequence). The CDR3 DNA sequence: TGTGCCAGCAGTTTGGACAGGGGCACTATGAACACTGAAGCTTTCTTT. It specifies CASSLDRGTMNTEAFF.

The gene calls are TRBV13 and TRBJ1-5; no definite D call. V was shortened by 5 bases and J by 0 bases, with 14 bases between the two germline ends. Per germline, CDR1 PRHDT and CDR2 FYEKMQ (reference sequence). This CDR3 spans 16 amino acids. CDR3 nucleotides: TGTGCCAGCAGCCCCCTTTTCGACATTAGCAATCAGCCCCAGCATTTT. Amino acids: CASSPLFDISNQPQHF.

The CDR3 loop is CASSLGFPGTVQGGNTEAFF. In nucleotides, the CDR3 is TGTGCCAGCAGCTTGGGGTTTCCGGGGACAGTACAGGGCGGGAACACTGAAGCTTTCTTT. The chain is built from TRBV5-4 and TRBJ1-1, with TRBD1 matching 7 bases. V lost 0 bases, J lost 1 base, and 18 bases stayed unmatched. Germline assignment: CDR1 SGHNT and CDR2 YYREEE (reference sequence). The CDR3 length is 20 residues.